Following are 31 T cell receptor beta chains from one sample sequenced in a study of T cell responses to AZD1222 COVID-19 vaccine. Profiling relied on immunoSEQ multiplex PCR, and the TCRdb table lists in-frame clones only, not all of them. This sample has 95,000 to 100,000 clones; 80% to 95% occur once, and the top ten carry approximately 9%. Sequences were derived from peripheral blood, sampled 28 days after the second AZD1222 dose. The source is an adult who received the AZD1222 COVID-19 vaccine.

This sequence joins TRBV24-1 and TRBJ2-3, with 14 bases that match TRBD2. V gave up 4 bases and J gave up 3 bases; unmatched junction bases: 2. In germline, CDR1 is KGHDR, CDR2 SFDVKD. The CDR3 has 16 residues. Written as DNA, the CDR3 is TGTGCCACCAGTGAGACTAGCGGGAGGGGGACAGATACGCAGTATTTT. The encoded protein is CATSETSGRGTDTQYF.

The chain combines TRBV10-1 with TRBJ2-1, with 7 positions matching TRBD2. The V and J ends lost 7 bases and 9 bases, in that order; junction bases with no gene match: 15. Germline values: CDR1 WNHNN, CDR2 SYGVQD (reference sequence). The CDR3 covers 15 residues. The CDR3 DNA reads TGCGCCAGCAACGAACGGCGGGAGCATTTAGGTGAGCAGTTCTTC. It is translated as CASNERREHLGEQFF.

The V call is TRBV5-6, the J call TRBJ2-7; 8 positions match TRBD2. CDR1 and CDR2 (germline): SGHDT, YYEEEE. The CDR3 extends over 15 amino acids. The V gene end was trimmed by 3 bases and the J gene end by 2 bases; junction bases not matched to a gene: 7. CDR3 coding DNA: TGTGCCAGCAGCTCTGGACTAGCTTCTCCCTACGAGCAGTACTTC. This gives the protein CASSSGLASPYEQYF.

The chain is built from TRBV24-1 and TRBJ2-1; D assignment may be TRBD1 or TRBD2 (6 bases each). CDR1 is KGHDR and CDR2 is SFDVKD in the germline V gene. The V gene lost 4 bases and the J gene lost 7 bases, with 16 bases spanning the gap. This CDR3 has 15 amino acids. Here the CDR3 reads CATSDRRGAENEQFF. CDR3 bases: TGTGCCACCAGTGACAGAAGGGGGGCTGAAAATGAGCAGTTCTTC.

The V and J genes are TRBV5-1 and TRBJ2-5; D unclear. Trimming removed 0 bases at V and 5 bases at J, with 11 bases between. The CDR3 runs to 14 residues. Germline V gives CDR1 SGHRS, CDR2 YFSETQ. CDR3 sequence: CASSLGAWGETQYF. CDR3 bases: TGCGCCAGCAGCTTGGGGGCTTGGGGTGAGACCCAGTACTTC.

This chain joins TRBV4-3 and TRBJ2-4; 13 bases are a match to TRBD2. Germline V gene sequence: CDR1 LGHNA, CDR2 YSLEER. The CDR3 has 17 residues. V lost 1 base, J lost 7 bases, and 7 bases stayed unmatched. The CDR3 nucleotides read TGCGCCAGCAGCCAAGGCCTTTTGACTAGCGGGAGGAACATTCAGTACTTC. This sequence encodes CASSQGLLTSGRNIQYF.

The chain joins TRBV30 to TRBJ2-1, with 10 nucleotides matching TRBD2. The CDR3 totals 17 residues. The germline V gene encodes CDR1 GTSNPN and CDR2 SVGIG (reference sequence). V shed 2 bases, J shed 6 bases, and the junction held 13 bases outside the gene matches. CDR3 region: CAWSKWMTSGSPNEQFF. CDR3 bases: TGTGCCTGGAGTAAATGGATGACTAGCGGGTCACCCAATGAGCAGTTCTTC.

The chain joins TRBV12-3 or TRBV12-4 to TRBJ1-5, with unresolved D. V was clipped by 2 bases and J by 3 bases, with 2 bases between them. CDR3 length equals 12 residues. The CDR3 sequence is CASSLYNQPQHF. The CDR3 DNA follows: TGTGCCAGCAGTTTATACAATCAGCCCCAGCATTTT.

This clone was detected once. The CDR3 here is CASSIDDVGMNTEAFF. For the CDR3, the DNA is TGTGCCAGTAGTATAGATGATGTGGGAATGAACACTGAAGCTTTCTTT. The chain employs TRBV19 and TRBJ1-1; D uncertain. This CDR3 has 16 residues. V dropped 0 bases and J dropped 0 bases, with 11 bases sitting between them. Germline CDR1 is LNHDA and CDR2 is SQIVND (reference sequence).

The gene calls are TRBV7-9 and TRBJ2-3; 10 bases fit TRBD2. V trimming: 5 bases; J trimming: 2 bases; junction bases outside the gene matches: 7. Germline-derived CDR1 and CDR2 are SEHNR and FQNEAQ (reference sequence). This CDR3 is 16 amino acids long. The CDR3 coding sequence is TGTGCCAGCAGCCCCAAGCGGGAGGGATTCACAGATACGCAGTATTTT. As protein: CASSPKREGFTDTQYF.

The chain uses TRBV27 and TRBJ2-3, with 14 bases identical to TRBD2. CDR3 length: 17 residues. Germline CDR1 and CDR2: MNHEY and SMNVEV (reference sequence). The trim removed 6 bases at V and 0 bases at J, leaving 5 bases unmatched. This chain's CDR3 is CASRGLAGGRSTDTQYF. CDR3 sequence (DNA): TGTGCCAGCAGAGGACTAGCGGGAGGCCGGAGCACAGATACGCAGTATTTT.

The chain employs TRBV2 and TRBJ1-5; 8 bases map to TRBD1. V shed 7 bases, J shed 0 bases, and the junction held 8 bases outside the gene matches. This CDR3 is 16 amino acids long. Germline V gene sequence: CDR1 SNHLY, CDR2 FYNNEI. CDR3 nucleotides: TGTGCCAGCAATGAGCAGGGGGCGGCTAGCAATCAGCCCCAGCATTTT. This sequence encodes CASNEQGAASNQPQHF. Based on the CDR3 plus reference TRBV2 and TRBJ1-5, the full variable domain is EPEVTQTPSHQVTQMGQEVILRCVPISNHLYFYWYRQILGQKVEFLVSFYNNEISEKSEIFDDQFSVERPDGSNFTLKIRSTKLEDSAMYFCASNEQGAASNQPQHFGDGTRLSIL.

The V gene is TRBV10-1, the J gene TRBJ1-6; perhaps TRBD1 as D (5 bases). Germline V gene sequence: CDR1 WNHNN, CDR2 SYGVQD (reference sequence). Trimming left V 7 bases short and J 0 bases short, with 16 bases between. The CDR3 extends over 17 amino acids. CDR3 protein: CASTELQVDSYNSPLHF. CDR3 sequence (DNA): TGCGCCAGCACCGAATTACAGGTTGACTCCTATAATTCACCCCTCCACTTT.

This chain connects TRBV7-8 to TRBJ2-7; 12 nucleotides match TRBD2. The CDR3 consists of 14 residues. V dropped 2 bases and J dropped 6; count of bases not matched to a gene: 2. The V gene's germline CDR1 is SGHVS and CDR2 FQNEAQ. In DNA, the CDR3 is TGTGCCAGCAGCTTACGACTAGCGGGAGCCGAGCAGTACTTC. Translated: CASSLRLAGAEQYF.

The rearrangement links TRBV21-1 to TRBJ1-5. TRBV21-1 is given as a pseudogene. The CDR3 contains 14 residues. CDR3 residues: CASRGHYSNQPQHF. CDR3 sequence (DNA): TGTGCCAGCAGAGGTCACTATAGCAATCAGCCCCAGCATTTT.

V usage is TRBV10-2 and J usage is TRBJ2-3, with D unresolved. The CDR3 spans 11 residues. V was shortened by 7 bases and J by 6 bases, with 8 bases between the two germline ends. The germline V gene has CDR1 WSHSY and CDR2 SAAADI. The CDR3: CASTDLDTQYF. The CDR3 DNA reads TGCGCCAGCACGGATTTGGATACGCAGTATTTT.

A few counts support this clone. The chain combines TRBV12-5 with TRBJ2-2; D not resolved. Germline V lookup: CDR1 LGHNT, CDR2 FRNRAP. The CDR3 has 15 amino acids. V was pared by 1 base and J by 4 bases, with 10 bases between. CDR3 bases: TGTGCTAGTGGTTTGGATCTGGCCCTCACCGGGGAGCTGTTTTTT. Translation: CASGLDLALTGELFF. Based on the CDR3 plus reference TRBV12-5 and TRBJ2-2, the full variable domain is DARVTQTPRHKVTEMGQEVTMRCQPILGHNTVFWYRQTMMQGLELLAYFRNRAPLDDSGMPKDRFSAEMPDATLATLKIQPSEPRDSAVYFCASGLDLALTGELFFGEGSRLTVL.

The V and J genes are TRBV15 and TRBJ1-2; unclear D gene. CDR3 length: 16 amino acids. Germline V gene lookup returns CDR1 LNHNV and CDR2 YYDKDF (reference sequence). V dropped 0 bases and J dropped 6 bases, with 17 bases sitting between them. The DNA for the CDR3 is TGTGCCACCAGCAGAGATTTATCGGGCGGGTCTGATGGCTACACCTTC. Translation: CATSRDLSGGSDGYTF. Complete variable domain (other parts from reference TRBV15 and TRBJ1-2): DAMVIQNPRYQVTQFGKPVTLSCSQTLNHNVMYWYQQKSSQAPKLLFHYYDKDFNNEADTPDNFQSRRPNTSFCFLDIRSPGLGDTAMYLCATSRDLSGGSDGYTFGSGTRLTVV.

The V call is TRBV7-2, the J call TRBJ1-3; D uncertain. This CDR3 is 14 amino acids long. V shed 3 bases and J shed 0 bases, with 6 bases lying between them. Germline CDR1 is SGHTA and CDR2 is FQGNSA. The CDR3 spells CASSFDSSGNTIYF. The CDR3 DNA reads as TGTGCCAGCAGCTTTGATAGCTCTGGAAACACCATATATTTT.

The rearrangement joins TRBV7-8 to TRBJ2-7; tentative D call: TRBD2 (5 bases). Per germline, CDR1 SGHVS and CDR2 FQNEAQ. CDR3 length equals 17 residues. V shed 7 bases and J shed 0 bases, with 22 bases lying between them. The CDR3 is CASTTFKRTPLSYEQYF. The CDR3 bases are TGTGCCAGCACCACCTTTAAGCGGACCCCACTCTCCTACGAGCAGTACTTC.

This clone was counted once. The genes are TRBV5-1 and TRBJ1-4; D perhaps matches TRBD1 (6 bases). CDR3 length: 14 amino acids. V was pared by 0 bases and J by 5 bases, with 8 bases between. Germline CDR1 reads SGHRS; CDR2 reads YFSETQ. As DNA, the CDR3 is TGCGCCAGCAGCTTGGGTAGGGGGAATGAAAAACTGTTTTTT. It encodes CASSLGRGNEKLFF.

The chain employs TRBV5-4 and TRBJ2-6; a possible D gene is TRBD1 (6 bases). Germline CDR1 reads SGHNT; CDR2 reads YYREEE (reference sequence). The CDR3 totals 17 residues. The V end lost 9 bases, the J end lost 0 bases, and 19 bases lay between the germline ends. CDR3 nucleotide sequence: TGTGCCATCCCGACAGGAACGAAGAGCTCTGGGGCCAACGTCCTGACTTTC. It codes for CAIPTGTKSSGANVLTF.

The rearrangement uses TRBV5-1 and TRBJ2-3, with 7 nucleotides matching TRBD1. The CDR3 is 16 amino acids. J was trimmed by 5 bases and V by 3 bases; bases with no gene match: 12. The germline V gene has CDR1 SGHRS and CDR2 YFSETQ. CDR3 sequence (DNA): TGCGCCAGCAGCTCCTACCCGACAGGGAAGGAAGATACGCAGTATTTT. Its translation is CASSSYPTGKEDTQYF.

The V and J genes are TRBV2 and TRBJ2-3; D perhaps matches TRBD1 (7 bases). V was cut by 7 bases and J by 6 bases, with 14 bases left in between. Germline V gene sequence: CDR1 SNHLY, CDR2 FYNNEI. The CDR3 extends over 13 amino acids. CDR3 region: CASKEGAGDTQYF. The CDR3 region has the DNA TGTGCCAGCAAGGAGGGGGCAGGGGATACGCAGTATTTT.

With regard to this clone: Different DNA sequences within this sample yield the same CDR3. V and J are TRBV5-1 and TRBJ1-1; TRBD1 is a possible D gene (5 bases). Trimming took 0 bases from V and 1 from J, leaving 7 bases between them. CDR3 length: 14 amino acids. Germline V CDR1 and CDR2: SGHRS, YFSETQ. CDR3 sequence (DNA): TGCGCCAGCAGCTTGGTCGGGGGGAACACTGAAGCTTTCTTT. Amino acid sequence: CASSLVGGNTEAFF.

The J gene is TRBJ2-1, the V gene TRBV7-9; weak D call: TRBD2 (6 bases). This CDR3 is 14 amino acids long. V lost 4 bases, J lost 7 bases, and 14 bases lay in between. Germline V gives CDR1 SEHNR, CDR2 FQNEAQ (reference sequence). The CDR3 DNA reads TGTGCCAGCAGCTCGCCGGGACTTCAGAATGAGCAGTTCTTC. Protein product: CASSSPGLQNEQFF.

This sequence joins TRBV18 and TRBJ1-1; weak D call: TRBD1 (6 bases). The CDR3 contains 14 residues. In germline, CDR1 is KGHSH, CDR2 LQKENI. V was cut by 4 bases and J by 4 bases, with 13 bases left in between. CDR3: CASSRNGQFTEAFF. The CDR3 DNA reads TGTGCCAGCTCACGTAACGGACAGTTCACTGAAGCTTTCTTT.

The V call is TRBV3-1 (or the pseudogene TRBV3-2), the J call TRBJ2-5; D may be TRBD1 or TRBD2 (5 bases each). The V end was cut by 4 bases, the J end by 6 bases, with 18 bases between. This CDR3 has 15 residues. CDR1 is LGHDT, CDR2 YNNKEL, per germline (reference sequence). The CDR3 reads CASSPQGAGWQTQYF. As DNA, the CDR3 is TGTGCCAGCAGCCCTCAAGGGGCGGGCTGGCAGACCCAGTACTTC.

This chain links TRBV28 with TRBJ2-7, with D perhaps matching TRBD1 (5 bases). The ends were cut back, 6 bases at V and 6 bases at J, with 12 bases in the middle. The germline CDR1 and CDR2 sequences are MDHEN and SYDVKM. CDR3 length: 12 amino acids. CDR3 nucleotide sequence: TGTGCCAGCAGGTCCCAGGGATTCGAGCAGTACTTC. This sequence encodes CASRSQGFEQYF.

The chain has TRBV30 and TRBJ2-2; a possible D gene is TRBD2 (7 bases). CDR1 and CDR2 (germline): GTSNPN, SVGIG (reference sequence). Trimming cost V 3 bases and J 4 bases, with 15 bases left between them. The CDR3 extends over 15 amino acids. The CDR3 bases are TGTGCCTGGAGCAAGGGGGGGGCCTTCACCGGGGAGCTGTTTTTT. Amino acid sequence: CAWSKGGAFTGELFF.

V usage is TRBV28 and J usage is TRBJ2-7; D assignment may be TRBD1 or TRBD2 (5 bases each). The CDR3 contains 15 residues. Trimming left V 6 bases short and J 2 bases short, with 17 bases between. The germline gives CDR1 MDHEN, CDR2 SYDVKM. CDR3 DNA sequence: TGTGCCAGCAGCCAAACAGGCGGGCAAACCTACGAGCAGTACTTC. Protein product: CASSQTGGQTYEQYF.